This T cell receptor (beta chain) emerged from a study of human T cells and chemical hapten exposure. Study overall: Upper-back patches of 0.01% DPC were read at 6 days. Broader study findings: Against controls, expanded TCRs gave rise to significantly more large CDR3 similarity clusters.

Time point denoted: patch test 3, about 24 weeks after DPC sensitization. Treatment indicated: therapeutic diphenylcyclopropenone sensitization with weekly scalp DPC. TCRdb used MiXCR to reprocess the RACE reads, holding one entry per CDR3 protein. This table has about 30,000 distinct CDR3 sequences, 5% to 6.5% appearing once. This clonotype was seen many times. Its antigen is unidentified. V lost 5 bases and J lost 3; bases outside the gene matches: 12. Germline V gene data show CDR1 as MNHEY and CDR2 as SVGAGI. The length of the CDR3 is 16 residues. Sequenced here: whole blood, sampled in connection with sensitization to the hapten diphenylcyclopropenone (DPC). The receptor was isolated from a man aged 30-40 years with alopecia areata. Some clones in this sample may be carry-over from other donors' samples. The chain is built from TRBV6-5 and TRBJ2-7, with 8 bases that match TRBD2. The CDR3 sequence: CASSELAGGLSYEQYF. CDR3 coding DNA: TGTGCCAGCAGTGAACTCGCGGGGGGCTTGAGCTACGAGCAGTACTTC.